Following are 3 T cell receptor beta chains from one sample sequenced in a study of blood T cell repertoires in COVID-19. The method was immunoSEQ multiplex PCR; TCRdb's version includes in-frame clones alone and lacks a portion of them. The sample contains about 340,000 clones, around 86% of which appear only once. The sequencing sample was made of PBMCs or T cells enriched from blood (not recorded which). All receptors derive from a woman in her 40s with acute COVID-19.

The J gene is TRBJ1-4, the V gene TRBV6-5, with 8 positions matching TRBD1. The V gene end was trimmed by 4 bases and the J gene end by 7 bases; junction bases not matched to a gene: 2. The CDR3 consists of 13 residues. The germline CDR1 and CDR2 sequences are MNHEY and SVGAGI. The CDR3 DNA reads TGTGCCAGCAGTTCAGGGGGCTCTGAAAAACTGTTTTTT. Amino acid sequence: CASSSGGSEKLFF.

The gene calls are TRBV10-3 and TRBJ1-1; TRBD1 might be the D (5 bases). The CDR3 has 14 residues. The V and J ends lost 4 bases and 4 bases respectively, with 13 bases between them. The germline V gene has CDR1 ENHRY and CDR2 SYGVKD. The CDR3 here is CAISAAGMSTEAFF. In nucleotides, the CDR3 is TGTGCCATCAGTGCAGCAGGGATGAGCACTGAAGCTTTCTTT.

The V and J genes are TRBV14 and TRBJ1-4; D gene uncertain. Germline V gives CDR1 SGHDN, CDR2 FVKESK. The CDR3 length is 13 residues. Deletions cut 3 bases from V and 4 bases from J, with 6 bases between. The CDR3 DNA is TGTGCCAGCAGCCACGGGATTAATGAAAAACTGTTTTTT. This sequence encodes CASSHGINEKLFF.